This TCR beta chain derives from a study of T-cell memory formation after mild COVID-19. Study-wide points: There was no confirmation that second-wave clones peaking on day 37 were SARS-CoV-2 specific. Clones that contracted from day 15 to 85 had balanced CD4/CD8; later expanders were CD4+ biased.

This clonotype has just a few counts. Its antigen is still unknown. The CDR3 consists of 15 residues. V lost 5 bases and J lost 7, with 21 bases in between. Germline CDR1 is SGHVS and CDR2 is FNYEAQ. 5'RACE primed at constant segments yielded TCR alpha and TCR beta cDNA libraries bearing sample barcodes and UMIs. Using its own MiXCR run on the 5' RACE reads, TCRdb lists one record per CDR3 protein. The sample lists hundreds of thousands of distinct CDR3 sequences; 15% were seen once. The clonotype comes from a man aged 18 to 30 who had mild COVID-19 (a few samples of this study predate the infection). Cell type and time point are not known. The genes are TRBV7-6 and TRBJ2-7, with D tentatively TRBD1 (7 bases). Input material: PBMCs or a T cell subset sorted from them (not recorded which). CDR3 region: CASSQDRSGTEEQYF. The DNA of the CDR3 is TGTGCCAGCAGCCAGGACAGGTCGGGGACTGAAGAGCAGTACTTC.